Below are 24 T cell receptor beta chains sequenced from a single sample in a study of T-cell reconstitution after alpha-beta-depleted transplantation in children. Unique molecular identifiers tagged the TCRbeta library. TCRdb redid the calling of the PCR reads with MiXCR, one entry per CDR3 protein. The sample has approximately 300,000 distinct CDR3 sequences, 9.5% to 13% seen once. The sample was peripheral blood, taken 180 days after TCRalphabeta/CD19-depleted stem cell transplant. The receptors stem from a male patient aged 2-15 years who had a stem cell transplant for chronic granulomatous disease, so the T cells may come from the graft donor.

This clonotype was picked up many times. The chain links TRBV12-3 or TRBV12-4 to TRBJ2-6; TRBD1 matches 8 bases. This CDR3 is built from 18 residues. V was clipped by 5 bases and J by 0 bases; unmatched bases: 9. CDR3 DNA: TGTGCCAGCAGTAACGGACAGGGCTTTTTCTCTGGGGCCAACGTCCTGACTTTC. Amino acids: CASSNGQGFFSGANVLTF.

The chain carries TRBV7-9 and TRBJ2-1; the D gene is possibly TRBD1 (6 bases). Per the germline V gene, CDR1 is SEHNR and CDR2 is FQNEAQ (reference sequence). The V end lost 0 bases, the J end lost 7 bases, and 13 bases lay between the germline ends. There are 15 residues in the CDR3. The CDR3 nucleotides read TGTGCCAGCAGCTTAGCCCAGGGGAGAAGGAATGAGCAGTTCTTC. Encoded protein: CASSLAQGRRNEQFF.

This clonotype was seen ten or more times. This chain uses TRBV7-9 with TRBJ1-5; D not resolved. This CDR3 has 14 amino acids. Per germline, CDR1 SEHNR and CDR2 FQNEAQ (reference sequence). V lost 2 bases to trimming and J lost 1 base, with 6 bases between them. CDR3 sequence: CASSLTESNQPQHF. The CDR3 bases are TGTGCCAGCAGCTTAACAGAGAGCAATCAGCCCCAGCATTTT.

The chain joins TRBV14 to TRBJ1-3, with D uncertain. This CDR3 has 12 amino acids. CDR1 is SGHDN and CDR2 is FVKESK in the germline V gene. The V end was cut by 3 bases, the J end by 3 bases, with 3 bases between. Written as DNA, the CDR3 is TGTGCCAGCAGCCACCGTGGAAACACCATATATTTT. Encoded protein: CASSHRGNTIYF. The full variable domain, with the rest looked up from reference TRBV14 and TRBJ1-3, is EAGVTQFPSHSVIEKGQTVTLRCDPISGHDNLYWYRRVMGKEIKFLLHFVKESKQDESGMPNNRFLAERTGGTYSTLKVQPAELEDSGVYFCASSHRGNTIYFGEGSWLTVV.

This clonotype was seen only a few times. The chain employs TRBV12-3 or TRBV12-4 and TRBJ2-1; perhaps D is TRBD1 or TRBD2 (5 bases each). CDR3 size: 15 residues. Trimming pared 7 bases from V and 6 bases from J, leaving 19 bases between. CDR3: CASTTRGRGANEQFF. The CDR3 region has the DNA TGTGCCAGCACCACAAGGGGCCGGGGAGCCAATGAGCAGTTCTTC.

This clonotype was counted ten times or more. The rearrangement joins TRBV20-1 to TRBJ2-1; TRBD2 is a possible D gene (5 bases). Germline CDR1 DFQATT, CDR2 SNEGSKA (reference sequence). The CDR3 totals 15 residues. V was clipped by 0 bases and J by 5 bases, with 14 bases between them. The CDR3 sequence is CSARDSDPTNNEQFF. The CDR3 coding sequence is TGCAGTGCTAGAGATAGCGACCCTACCAACAATGAGCAGTTCTTC.

This clonotype has ten or more counts. The chain is built from TRBV19 and TRBJ2-1; the D gene is possibly TRBD2 (6 bases). CDR1 is LNHDA, CDR2 SQIVND, per germline (reference sequence). Trimming removed 4 bases at V and 4 bases at J, with 17 bases between. This CDR3 comprises 16 residues. CDR3 sequence (DNA): TGTGCCAGTAGTACGCCGACTAGTCTACGTTACAATGAGCAGTTCTTC. This sequence encodes CASSTPTSLRYNEQFF.

There are many counts of this clonotype. The chain has TRBV7-9 and TRBJ1-1; D may be TRBD1 (5 bases). Germline V gene sequence: CDR1 SEHNR, CDR2 FQNEAQ (reference sequence). Trimming pared 4 bases from V and 7 bases from J, leaving 13 bases between. The CDR3 contains 13 residues. CDR3 region: CASSSRGDGEAFF. The CDR3, as DNA: TGTGCCAGCAGCTCCCGAGGGGATGGTGAAGCTTTCTTT.

This clonotype was seen ten or more times. The J gene is TRBJ2-1, the V gene TRBV29-1; TRBD1 or TRBD2 may be the D gene (7 bases each). This CDR3 has 16 residues. The V gene lost 3 bases and the J gene lost 8 bases, with 23 bases spanning the gap. Germline V gene data show CDR1 as SQVTM and CDR2 as ANQGSEA. The CDR3 sequence: CSVEELSAGQYYEQFF. As DNA, the CDR3 is TGCAGCGTTGAGGAACTATCAGCGGGACAGTACTATGAGCAGTTCTTC.

Points on this clonotype: No DNA is shown, since the ends of the CDR3 on it are uncertain; the CDR3 is the one TCRdb lists. This chain uses TRBV23-1 with TRBJ1-4. TRBV23-1 is filed as an ORF, its function uncertain. The CDR3 is made up of 14 amino acids, end residues included. The CDR3 sequence: CASTGLQLMKNCFF.

This clonotype has at least ten counts. The chain is built from TRBV5-4 and TRBJ2-7; tentative D call: TRBD2 (6 bases). V dropped 4 bases and J dropped 3 bases, with 17 bases sitting between them. CDR3 length: 15 amino acids. In germline, CDR1 is SGHNT, CDR2 YYREEE (reference sequence). The CDR3 reads CASSQRGASDYEQYF. CDR3 DNA sequence: TGTGCCAGCAGCCAGAGAGGAGCTAGCGACTACGAGCAGTACTTC.

This clonotype has ten or more counts. V and J are TRBV18 and TRBJ1-2; possible D gene TRBD1, 5 bases. V shed 6 bases and J shed 2 bases, with 19 bases lying between them. CDR1 is KGHSH and CDR2 is LQKENI in the germline V gene. This CDR3 contains 16 residues. The DNA for the CDR3 is TGTGCCAGCTCGCTACCGGGACCGAATAACAACTATGGCTACACCTTC. Protein sequence: CASSLPGPNNNYGYTF.

This clonotype occurred many times. The CDR3 DNA reads TGTGCCAGCAGCCCAACTCCGTTCCCCTCCCGGTACAATGAGCAGTTCTTC. It encodes CASSPTPFPSRYNEQFF. The chain joins TRBV11-2 to TRBJ2-1; no reliable D call. Trimming removed 5 bases at V and 4 bases at J, with 21 bases between. Per germline, CDR1 SGHAT and CDR2 FQNNGV. This CDR3 is built from 17 residues.

This clonotype was seen at least ten times. The chain links TRBV12-3 or TRBV12-4 to TRBJ2-1, with 8 bases fitting TRBD2. The CDR3 runs 18 residues. V gave up 6 bases and J gave up 3 bases; unmatched junction bases: 16. The CDR3 sequence is CASSKAERLAGDYNEQFF. CDR3 DNA sequence: TGTGCCAGCAGCAAAGCCGAACGTCTAGCGGGCGACTACAATGAGCAGTTCTTC.

This clonotype was observed at least ten times. The limits of the CDR3 on the DNA are not certain, so only TCRdb's listed CDR3 is given. The gene calls are TRBV7-8 and TRBJ2-7; the D call TRBD1 from the table was never checked on the DNA. A total of 14 residues make up the CDR3, ends included. Per the germline V gene, CDR1 is SGHVS and CDR2 is FQNEAQ. The CDR3 spells CASRSTGVSLWQYF.

As regards this clonotype: Just one base apart from a much larger clone, this may be a read error. V usage is TRBV12-3 or TRBV12-4 and J usage is TRBJ2-1, with D possibly matching TRBD2 (6 bases). The CDR3 consists of 13 residues. Between the trimmed V and J ends, which lost 6 bases and 11 bases, there was a span of 17 bases. The CDR3 sequence: CASRIGEVDKQFF. Here the CDR3 DNA reads TGTGCCAGCAGAATAGGGGAGGTCGATAAGCAGTTCTTC.

This chain connects TRBV6-2 or TRBV6-3 to TRBJ2-7, with D uncertain. The CDR3 is 11 residues long. Germline V gene data show CDR1 as MNHEY and CDR2 as SVGEGT. Trimming took 6 bases from V and 3 from J, leaving 6 bases between them. The CDR3 loop is CASRRNYEQYF. Here the CDR3 DNA reads TGTGCCAGCAGGAGAAACTACGAGCAGTACTTC.

This clonotype was recorded many times. The rearrangement joins TRBV5-1 to TRBJ2-3, with 9 bases fitting TRBD1. The CDR3 runs 15 residues. CDR1 is SGHRS, CDR2 YFSETQ, per germline. V was pared by 7 bases and J by 0 bases, with 6 bases of the junction left unmatched. The CDR3 here is CASGLDRGSTDTQYF. Here the CDR3 DNA reads TGCGCCAGCGGCCTGGACAGGGGTAGCACAGATACGCAGTATTTT. Full variable domain (outside the CDR3, taken from reference TRBV5-1 and TRBJ2-3): KAGVTQTPRYLIKTRGQQVTLSCSPISGHRSVSWYQQTPGQGLQFLFEYFSETQRNKGNFPGRFSGRQFSNSRSEMNVSTLELGDSALYLCASGLDRGSTDTQYFGPGTRLTVL.

This clonotype was seen repeatedly, ten times or more. The chain uses TRBV12-3 or TRBV12-4 and TRBJ2-1; D remains ambiguous. The CDR3 extends over 16 amino acids. The ends were cut back, 5 bases at V and 8 bases at J, with 22 bases in the middle. As DNA, the CDR3 is TGTGCCAGCAGTCCCTACTCCTCTGGGGTTAAAGATGAGCAGTTCTTC. Protein sequence: CASSPYSSGVKDEQFF.

The sample holds many counts of this clonotype. The chain joins TRBV5-1 to TRBJ1-1, with TRBD1 matching over 9 bases. This CDR3 region has 17 residues. V shed 3 bases and J 2 bases; nucleotides not matched to a gene: 11. CDR1 and CDR2 from the germline V gene are SGHRS and YFSETQ. Here the CDR3 DNA reads TGCGCCAGCAGCTACGAACAGGGGGCGAGTGGTAACACTGAAGCTTTCTTT. Protein sequence: CASSYEQGASGNTEAFF.

Ten or more counts support this clonotype. The chain links TRBV20-1 to TRBJ2-7; D ambiguous. This CDR3 has 12 amino acids. V lost 3 bases and J lost 2, with 8 bases in between. Germline loops: CDR1 DFQATT, CDR2 SNEGSKA (reference sequence). For the CDR3, the DNA is TGCAGTGCTAGTCTCAGGACCTACGAGCAGTACTTC. This sequence encodes CSASLRTYEQYF.

On this clonotype itself: This may stem from a read error, because a much larger clone lies one nucleotide away. The V call is TRBV7-2, the J call TRBJ2-3, with D perhaps matching TRBD1 (6 bases). Per germline, CDR1 SGHTA and CDR2 FQGNSA. CDR3 length: 15 amino acids. The CDR3, as DNA: TGTGTCACCACTACAGGGTCCATTAGCACAGATACGCAGTATTTT. Translating it yields CVTTTGSISTDTQYF.

The chain uses TRBV6-5 and TRBJ2-1, with TRBD2 matching 8 bases. The CDR3 extends over 14 amino acids. V lost 4 bases to trimming and J lost 6 bases; unmatched junction nucleotides: 5. Germline lookup yields CDR1 MNHEY and CDR2 SVGAGI. CDR3 loop: CASSLTGTSNEQFF. The DNA of the CDR3 is TGTGCCAGCAGTTTAACCGGGACTAGCAATGAGCAGTTCTTC.

This clonotype has a count of ten or more. The CDR3 region is CASRNAGGLNEQFF. CDR3 bases: TGTGCCAGCAGGAACGCGGGGGGGCTCAATGAGCAGTTCTTC. The chain couples TRBV6-1 to TRBJ2-1, with TRBD2 matching over 9 bases. The V and J ends lost 6 bases and 6 bases, in that order; junction bases with no gene match: 6. Germline V gene sequence: CDR1 MNHNS, CDR2 SASEGT. The CDR3 contains 14 residues.